This T cell receptor beta chain is from a study of control samples from healthy donors and cancer patients. Assay: immunoSEQ multiplex PCR; the TCRdb copy retains only in-frame clones and omits some. The sample has under 200,000 clones, about nine tenths seen once. This CDR3 comprises 14 residues. Trimming left V 2 bases short and J 4 bases short, with 10 bases between. Germline lookup yields CDR1 MGHDK and CDR2 SYGVNS. The TCR sequence derives from a woman in her 30s in good health. The specimen was blood. This sequence joins TRBV25-1 and TRBJ2-3, with TRBD2 as a possible D gene (6 bases). In DNA, the CDR3 is TGTGCCAGCAGTGAACAGGAGGGAGCAGATACGCAGTATTTT. Its protein is CASSEQEGADTQYF.